The 27 T cell receptor beta chains presented below share a single source sample, sequenced in a study of T cell responses to AZD1222 COVID-19 vaccine. Using immunoSEQ multiplex PCR, the repertoire was profiled, and TCRdb retains in-frame clones only, with some absent. The table includes tens of thousands of clones, about nine tenths detected once. Sample: peripheral blood, taken on day 0 of AZD1222 vaccination. These receptors were taken from an adult in good health.

The chain is built from TRBV5-1 and TRBJ1-2; D remains ambiguous. Trimming removed 4 bases from V and 8 bases from J, with 12 bases in between. Per the germline V gene, CDR1 is SGHRS and CDR2 is YFSETQ. The CDR3 has 12 amino acids. The CDR3 here is CASSAELGGYTF. The CDR3 DNA sequence: TGCGCCAGCAGCGCGGAACTTGGAGGCTACACCTTC.

V gene TRBV6-5 combines with J gene TRBJ2-1; D is possibly TRBD1 or TRBD2 (5 bases each). Trimming pared 0 bases from V and 10 bases from J, leaving 13 bases between. This CDR3 is 14 amino acids long. Germline V gene lookup returns CDR1 MNHEY and CDR2 SVGAGI. DNA for the CDR3: TGTGCCAGCAGTTACTCTGGGGGTTCTAGCGAGCAGTTCTTC. It encodes CASSYSGGSSEQFF.

Note on this clone: Other DNA sequences in this specimen translate into the identical CDR3. V is TRBV18 and J is TRBJ2-1, with D maybe TRBD2 (5 bases). Germline CDR1 reads KGHSH; CDR2 reads LQKENI. This CDR3 has 14 residues. V was clipped by 2 bases and J by 6 bases, with 11 bases between them. CDR3 region: CASSPSAGGNEQFF. For the CDR3, the DNA is TGTGCCAGCTCACCATCGGCCGGAGGCAATGAGCAGTTCTTC.

V gene TRBV3-1 (or the pseudogene TRBV3-2) combines with J gene TRBJ1-2, with 11 bases identical to TRBD1. J was trimmed by 5 bases and V by 4 bases; bases with no gene match: 12. Looked up from germline, CDR1 is LGHDT and CDR2 is YNNKEL (reference sequence). The CDR3 has 17 residues. CDR3 sequence (DNA): TGTGCCAGCAGCCTAGGACAGGGGGCTAAAGAGGTGTATGGCTACACCTTC. It yields the protein CASSLGQGAKEVYGYTF.

This clone appeared a single time. The chain employs TRBV30 and TRBJ1-1; 7 bases are shared with TRBD1. The CDR3 sequence is 13 residues long. Germline-derived CDR1 and CDR2 are GTSNPN and SVGIG (reference sequence). Germline trimming cut 4 bases from V and 5 bases from J; bases unmatched to any gene: 7. The chain's CDR3 is CAWNPTGLTEAFF. The CDR3 DNA is TGTGCCTGGAACCCGACAGGGTTGACTGAAGCTTTCTTT. Complete variable domain (other parts from reference TRBV30 and TRBJ1-1): SQTIHQWPATLVQPVGSPLSLECTVEGTSNPNLYWYRQAAGRGLQLLFYSVGIGQISSEVPQNLSASRPQDRQFILSSKKLLLSDSGFYLCAWNPTGLTEAFFGQGTRLTVV.

The CDR3 reads CASSSGGRESYEQYF. The CDR3 region has the DNA TGTGCCAGCAGCTCGGGCGGGAGGGAGTCGTACGAGCAGTACTTC. The V and J genes are TRBV28 and TRBJ2-7; 9 positions match TRBD2. The V gene end was trimmed by 6 bases and the J gene end by 4 bases; junction bases not matched to a gene: 10. This CDR3 comprises 15 residues. Per the germline V gene, CDR1 is MDHEN and CDR2 is SYDVKM. Full variable domain (outside the CDR3, taken from reference TRBV28 and TRBJ2-7): DVKVTQSSRYLVKRTGEKVFLECVQDMDHENMFWYRQDPGLGLRLIYFSYDVKMKEKGDIPEGYSVSREKKERFSLILESASTNQTSMYLCASSSGGRESYEQYFGPGTRLTVT.

The chain recombines TRBV15 with TRBJ1-2, with D perhaps TRBD1 (5 bases). With 4 bases removed from V and 3 bases from J, the gap between germline ends came to 15 bases. Germline CDR1 and CDR2: LNHNV and YYDKDF (reference sequence). This CDR3 region has 15 residues. This CDR3 is CATSTGALGDYGYTF. In DNA form, the CDR3 reads TGTGCCACCAGCACCGGAGCGTTAGGGGACTATGGCTACACCTTC.

The genes are TRBV3-1 (or the pseudogene TRBV3-2) and TRBJ2-3; TRBD2 aligns across 11 bases. The CDR3 spans 18 residues. Trimming cost V 4 bases and J 1 base; bases outside gene matches: 10. Germline V gene sequence: CDR1 LGHDT, CDR2 YNNKEL (reference sequence). The CDR3 nucleotides read TGTGCCAGCAGCCGGACAGGGACTAGCGGACACCGCACAGATACGCAGTATTTT. As protein: CASSRTGTSGHRTDTQYF.

The chain is built from TRBV10-1 and TRBJ2-7; TRBD1 matches at 9 bases. Germline V gene lookup returns CDR1 WNHNN and CDR2 SYGVQD (reference sequence). The ends lost 6 bases at V and 2 bases at J; junction bases unmatched: 5. This CDR3 comprises 14 residues. CDR3 in DNA: TGCGCCAGCAGGAAGGGACAGGGTCCCTACGAGCAGTACTTC. It codes for CASRKGQGPYEQYF.

The chain couples TRBV24-1 to TRBJ1-2, with 7 bases aligning to TRBD1. This CDR3 is 14 amino acids long. CDR1 and CDR2 from the germline V gene are KGHDR and SFDVKD. Trimming cost V 9 bases and J 4 bases; bases outside gene matches: 10. Written as DNA, the CDR3 is TGTGCCACCCTCCCCTGGACAGGCTCCTATGGCTACACCTTC. This sequence encodes CATLPWTGSYGYTF.

This sequence joins TRBV27 and TRBJ2-3, with D possibly TRBD1 on 6 matching bases. The CDR3 runs 13 residues. The germline V and J ends were trimmed by 4 bases and 3 bases, with 8 bases remaining between them. The germline V gene has CDR1 MNHEY and CDR2 SMNVEV (reference sequence). The CDR3 reads CASSYRATDTQYF. The CDR3 DNA sequence: TGTGCCAGCAGTTACAGGGCAACAGATACGCAGTATTTT.

The rearrangement uses TRBV7-8 and TRBJ2-3; the D gene is possibly TRBD1 (5 bases). Germline assignment: CDR1 SGHVS and CDR2 FQNEAQ. This CDR3 contains 17 residues. Trimming cost V 1 base and J 4 bases, with 18 bases left between them. Written as DNA, the CDR3 is TGTGCCAGCAGCTTAGTTTTGGGTGCGCAGGGTTCAGATACGCAGTATTTT. This encodes CASSLVLGAQGSDTQYF.

J is TRBJ1-5 and V is TRBV6-5, with 7 bases that match TRBD1. The CDR3 is made up of 12 amino acids. With 7 bases clipped from V and 6 bases from J, the junction kept 3 bases outside the gene matches. Germline V gene lookup returns CDR1 MNHEY and CDR2 SVGAGI. The CDR3 here is CASKEGAQPQHF. CDR3 DNA sequence: TGTGCCAGCAAAGAGGGGGCTCAGCCCCAGCATTTT.

The chain links TRBV4-3 to TRBJ1-2; TRBD1 matches 12 bases. Germline CDR1 LGHNA, CDR2 YSLEER. This CDR3 has 15 residues. V was clipped by 3 bases and J by 7 bases; unmatched bases: 6. Here the CDR3 DNA reads TGCGCCAGCAGCCAGTGGGACAGGGGGCAACGTGGCTACACCTTC. Amino acids: CASSQWDRGQRGYTF.

This rearrangement joins TRBV27 to TRBJ1-5; TRBD1 agrees at 8 bases. Germline CDR1 is MNHEY and CDR2 is SMNVEV (reference sequence). V was clipped by 6 bases and J by 0 bases; unmatched bases: 13. The length of the CDR3 is 18 residues. The CDR3 reads CASSLRRQGRSSNQPQHF. In DNA, the CDR3 is TGTGCCAGCAGCCTCCGGAGACAGGGGAGGTCTAGCAATCAGCCCCAGCATTTT.

V gene TRBV18 combines with J gene TRBJ1-5, with D possibly TRBD1 on 5 matching bases. The CDR3 contains 14 residues. V shed 2 bases and J shed 4 bases, with 9 bases lying between them. The germline CDR1 and CDR2 sequences are KGHSH and LQKENI. The CDR3 protein is CASSPGAANQPQHF. Written as DNA, the CDR3 is TGTGCCAGCTCACCAGGGGCAGCTAATCAGCCCCAGCATTTT.

This clone was observed a handful of times. The chain uses TRBV7-8 and TRBJ1-1, with a tentative D call TRBD1 (5 bases). This CDR3 contains 11 residues. CDR1 is SGHVS, CDR2 FQNEAQ, per germline. The V end lost 5 bases, the J end lost 11 bases, and 12 bases lay between the germline ends. CDR3 nucleotides: TGTGCCAGCAGCCCGGGGGGGTATGCTTTCTTT. It yields the protein CASSPGGYAFF.

This clone was detected only a few times. The chain is built from TRBV7-8 and TRBJ2-3, with no clear D. Trimming left V 2 bases short and J 2 bases short, with 14 bases between. This CDR3 spans 16 amino acids. Looked up from germline, CDR1 is SGHVS and CDR2 is FQNEAQ. The CDR3 region is CASSLITVGLTDTQYF. The DNA of the CDR3 is TGTGCCAGCAGCTTAATAACCGTGGGTCTCACAGATACGCAGTATTTT.

The chain is built from TRBV5-8 and TRBJ1-1; D gene ambiguous. This CDR3 contains 11 residues. CDR1 is SGHTS, CDR2 YDEGEE, per germline. Deletions cut 5 bases from V and 8 bases from J, with 10 bases between. CDR3 sequence reads: CASRAYMEAFF. The CDR3 region has the DNA TGTGCCAGCAGGGCCTACATGGAAGCTTTCTTT.

This chain links TRBV14 with TRBJ2-3; D unresolved. V lost 0 bases to trimming and J lost 6 bases, with 4 bases between them. Germline CDR1 reads SGHDN; CDR2 reads FVKESK. The CDR3 runs 12 residues. The DNA of the CDR3 is TGTGCCAGCAGCCAAGATGTGGATACGCAGTATTTT. Translated, it gives CASSQDVDTQYF.

The rearrangement joins TRBV6-5 to TRBJ2-7, with 7 nucleotides matching TRBD2. Germline V CDR1 and CDR2: MNHEY, SVGAGI. V was pared by 6 bases and J by 6 bases, with 5 bases of the junction left unmatched. The CDR3 is made up of 12 amino acids. The CDR3 DNA reads TGTGCCAGCAGGGCGGGAGAGGGCGAGCAGTACTTC. Its translation is CASRAGEGEQYF.

This chain joins TRBV19 and TRBJ2-1; possibly TRBD2 for D (6 bases). Trimming removed 10 bases at V and 6 bases at J, with 25 bases between. This CDR3 region has 16 residues. The germline gives CDR1 LNHDA, CDR2 SQIVND (reference sequence). This CDR3 reads CATQTLRMGLVNEQFF. The DNA for the CDR3 is TGTGCCACCCAAACCCTACGAATGGGACTCGTCAATGAGCAGTTCTTC.

The V and J genes are TRBV21-1 and TRBJ2-7. TRBV21-1 is a documented pseudogene. The CDR3 consists of 14 residues. The chain's CDR3 is CANHWQGRTYEQYF. CDR3 DNA: TGTGCAAACCACTGGCAAGGACGCACCTACGAGCAGTACTTC.

The chain is built from TRBV5-8 and TRBJ1-5; D is unclear. V was shortened by 0 bases and J by 4 bases, with 14 bases between the two germline ends. The CDR3 totals 16 residues. Germline V CDR1 and CDR2: SGHTS, YDEGEE. In nucleotides, the CDR3 is TGTGCCAGCAGCTTGGAACCCCCCGACCCGAATCAGCCCCAGCATTTT. It yields the protein CASSLEPPDPNQPQHF.

This clone was observed a handful of times. V usage is TRBV27 and J usage is TRBJ2-2, with 10 bases aligning to TRBD2. The CDR3 is 16 residues long. Losses at the gene ends were 4 bases for V and 5 bases for J; bases not matched to a gene: 7. CDR1 and CDR2 from the germline V gene are MNHEY and SMNVEV (reference sequence). The DNA for the CDR3 is TGTGCCAGCAGTTCCTTACTTAGCGGGAGGACCGGGGAGCTGTTTTTT. As protein: CASSSLLSGRTGELFF.

The chain recombines TRBV19 with TRBJ1-5; D is perhaps TRBD1 (5 bases). The V end lost 2 bases, the J end lost 0 bases, and 20 bases lay between the germline ends. Germline assignment: CDR1 LNHDA and CDR2 SQIVND (reference sequence). This CDR3 contains 19 residues. The CDR3: CASSIKSRSGLGSNQPQHF. The CDR3, as DNA: TGTGCCAGTAGTATAAAAAGTCGTTCGGGGCTTGGTAGCAATCAGCCCCAGCATTTT.

The genes are TRBV9 and TRBJ1-6; 9 bases line up with TRBD1. CDR3 size: 15 residues. The V gene end was trimmed by 4 bases and the J gene end by 10 bases; junction bases not matched to a gene: 9. Germline V lookup: CDR1 SGDLS, CDR2 YYNGEE. CDR3 DNA: TGTGCCAGCAGCACCGCCGGACAGGGGTGGTCACCCCTCCACTTT. This codes for CASSTAGQGWSPLHF. The whole variable domain, remainder taken from reference TRBV9 and TRBJ1-6, is DSGVTQTPKHLITATGQRVTLRCSPRSGDLSVYWYQQSLDQGLQFLIQYYNGEERAKGNILERFSAQQFPDLHSELNLSSLELGDSALYFCASSTAGQGWSPLHFGNGTRLTVT.